The 10 T cell receptor beta chains below come from one sample, sequenced in a study of T cell repertoires in cytomegalovirus infection (dated by TCRdb to about 2019). Reads for this sample came from an Illumina HiSeq 1500. TCRdb itself trimmed the public reads at Q25 with fastp, ran MiXCR and retained productive beta chains. Merged by CDR3 protein, the rows form single entries marked with the most common genes and DNA. For this sample the table gives roughly 230,000 distinct CDR3 sequences, of which over 9% were detected only once. 1.5% to 2% of the sample is taken by the ten largest. The sample was PBMCs. Receptor source: a human donor in good health (CMV status not recorded). Some clones in this sample may be carry-over from other donors' samples.

In this sample, this clonotype turned up many times. The chain is built from TRBV5-1 and TRBJ2-7; D call uncertain. Trimming stripped 3 bases from V and 4 bases from J, with 14 bases between. Germline V gene sequence: CDR1 SGHRS, CDR2 YFSETQ. The length of the CDR3 is 14 residues. The CDR3 DNA reads as TGCGCCAGCAGCTCCGACGCAACCTCTTACGAGCAGTACTTC. It encodes CASSSDATSYEQYF. Together with reference TRBV5-1 and TRBJ2-7, the CDR3 gives the full variable domain: KAGVTQTPRYLIKTRGQQVTLSCSPISGHRSVSWYQQTPGQGLQFLFEYFSETQRNKGNFPGRFSGRQFSNSRSEMNVSTLELGDSALYLCASSSDATSYEQYFGPGTRLTVT.

This clonotype has a count of ten or more. The chain carries TRBV7-2 and TRBJ1-2, with TRBD1 matching 7 bases. The V gene's germline CDR1 is SGHTA and CDR2 FQGNSA. The CDR3 contains 16 residues. V lost 0 bases to trimming and J lost 4 bases; unmatched junction nucleotides: 8. The CDR3 bases are TGTGCCAGCAGCTTAGCGGGGGACAGTTCCCTCTATGGCTACACCTTC. Its protein product is CASSLAGDSSLYGYTF.

In this sample, this clonotype turned up many times. This rearrangement joins TRBV7-2 to TRBJ2-2; TRBD1 aligns across 8 bases. Losses at the gene ends were 7 bases for V and 1 base for J; bases not matched to a gene: 8. CDR1 is SGHTA and CDR2 is FQGNSA in the germline V gene. The CDR3 is 16 residues long. CDR3 nucleotides: TGTGCCAGCACCCTCCAGGGGACAGGGAACACCGGGGAGCTGTTTTTT. Translating gives CASTLQGTGNTGELFF.

This clonotype was counted at least ten times. CDR3 coding DNA: TGTGCCAGCAGTGCTGTTCGGGCAGGGCCGTATGGCTACACCTTC. Translation: CASSAVRAGPYGYTF. The gene calls are TRBV28 and TRBJ1-2; TRBD1 might be the D (5 bases). V gave up 5 bases and J gave up 5 bases, with 18 bases separating them. The CDR3 extends over 15 amino acids. Looked up from germline, CDR1 is MDHEN and CDR2 is SYDVKM.

The J gene is TRBJ2-2, the V gene TRBV4-1; D is unresolved. V was trimmed by 1 base and J by 6 bases, leaving 15 bases between them. Germline CDR1 is MGHRA and CDR2 is YSYEKL. The CDR3 runs 16 residues. CDR3: CASSQGTRASAGELFF. CDR3 nucleotides: TGCGCCAGCAGCCAAGGTACTCGGGCCTCTGCCGGGGAGCTGTTTTTT.

This clonotype was counted at least ten times. V is TRBV19 and J is TRBJ2-5; D gene unclear. This CDR3 contains 16 residues. V shed 0 bases and J shed 0 bases, with 11 bases lying between them. Germline CDR1 LNHDA, CDR2 SQIVND (reference sequence). The CDR3 sequence is CASSIDRLSYQETQYF. CDR3 sequence (DNA): TGTGCCAGTAGTATAGATAGGCTTTCGTACCAAGAGACCCAGTACTTC.

In this sample, this clonotype turned up many times. The chain carries TRBV7-2 and TRBJ2-7; D perhaps matches TRBD2 (5 bases). Trimming shortened V by 5 bases and J by 6 bases, and 8 bases separated the two germline ends. CDR1 SGHTA and CDR2 FQGNSA come from the germline V gene. There are 11 residues in the CDR3. CDR3: CASSPGLEQYF. The CDR3 DNA reads as TGTGCCAGCAGCCCCGGACTCGAGCAGTACTTC.

This clonotype has just a few counts. The chain recombines TRBV3-1 with TRBJ2-7; the match to TRBD1 covers 7 bases. CDR1 and CDR2 (germline): LGHDT, YNNKEL (reference sequence). The trim removed 1 base at V and 3 bases at J, leaving 6 bases unmatched. The CDR3 length is 15 residues. In nucleotides, the CDR3 is TGTGCCAGCAGCCAAGCGGGACAGACTTTCTACGAGCAGTACTTC. This gives the protein CASSQAGQTFYEQYF.

V is TRBV18 and J is TRBJ1-1; TRBD1 matches 9 bases. The CDR3 covers 15 residues. V was clipped by 3 bases and J by 4 bases; unmatched bases: 6. Germline CDR1 is KGHSH and CDR2 is LQKENI. The CDR3 region has the DNA TGTGCCAGCTCACCGATACAGGGGGCGGCCACTGAAGCTTTCTTT. Its protein is CASSPIQGAATEAFF.

This clonotype was found many times. The chain recombines TRBV5-6 with TRBJ2-3; TRBD2 matches at 9 bases. Trimming cost V 2 bases and J 6 bases; bases outside gene matches: 10. The CDR3 extends over 16 amino acids. Per germline, CDR1 SGHDT and CDR2 YYEEEE. The CDR3 protein is CASSFPKAGGIDTQYF. The CDR3 coding sequence is TGTGCCAGCAGCTTCCCCAAAGCGGGAGGTATTGATACGCAGTATTTT. Filled out from reference TRBV5-6 and TRBJ2-3, the complete variable domain reads DAGVTQSPTHLIKTRGQQVTLRCSPKSGHDTVSWYQQALGQGPQFIFQYYEEEERQRGNFPDRFSGHQFPNYSSELNVNALLLGDSALYLCASSFPKAGGIDTQYFGPGTRLTVL.